This T cell receptor beta chain stems from a study of shared clonotypes between healthy human individuals. Study overall: Donors, aged 18 to 49, were a couple of women and three men.

The table came from immunoSEQ multiplex PCR; TCRdb's copy has only in-frame clones and leaves some out. The sample carries approximately 440,000 clones, approximately 77% recorded once. Study-level results: What limited the represented genetic and exposure-history diversity was the small number of donors.

Germline V CDR1 and CDR2: MNHEY, SMNVEV (reference sequence). The CDR3 sequence is 14 residues long. This clone has a single count. Its antigen is as yet unknown. Sample: PBMCs. The source of this sequence is a woman between 35 and 50 years old in good health. Some clones in this sample may be carry-over from other donors' samples. The genes are TRBV27 and TRBJ2-7; 10 bases are shared with TRBD2. The DNA matches TRBJ2-1 better at its end, which makes the J call doubtful. CDR3 protein: CASSLTRLAGEQFF. In nucleotides, the CDR3 is TGTGCCAGCAGTTTAACAAGACTAGCGGGTGAGCAGTTCTTC.